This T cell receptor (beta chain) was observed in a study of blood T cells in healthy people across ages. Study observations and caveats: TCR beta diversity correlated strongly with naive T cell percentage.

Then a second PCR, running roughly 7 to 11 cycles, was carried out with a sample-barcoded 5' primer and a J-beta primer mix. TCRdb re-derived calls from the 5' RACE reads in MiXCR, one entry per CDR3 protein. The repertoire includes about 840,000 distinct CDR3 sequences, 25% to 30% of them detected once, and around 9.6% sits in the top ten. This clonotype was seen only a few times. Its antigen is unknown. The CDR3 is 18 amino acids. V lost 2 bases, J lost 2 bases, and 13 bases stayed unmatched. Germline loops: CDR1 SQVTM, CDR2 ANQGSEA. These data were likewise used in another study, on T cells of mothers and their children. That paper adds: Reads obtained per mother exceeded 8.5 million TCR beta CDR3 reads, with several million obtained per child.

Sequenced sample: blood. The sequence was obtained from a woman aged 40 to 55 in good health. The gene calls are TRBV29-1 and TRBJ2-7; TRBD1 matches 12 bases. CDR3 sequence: CSVESSGTGGLSAYEQYF. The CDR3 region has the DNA TGCAGCGTTGAATCGTCCGGGACAGGGGGCCTGTCGGCCTACGAGCAGTACTTC.